Listed here are 7 T cell receptor beta chains from one sample, sequenced in a study of blood T cell repertoires in COVID-19. Only in-frame clones appear in the TCRdb table, and some are missing; sequencing was by immunoSEQ multiplex PCR. The table has around 330,000 clones, 87% seen once. The source material was PBMCs or T cells enriched from blood (not recorded which). The receptor source for this set is a woman aged 18-30 years who had recovered from COVID-19.

This clone was counted once. The V call is TRBV27, the J call TRBJ1-2, with TRBD1 identical over 7 bases. The CDR3 sequence is 14 residues long. V trimming: 9 bases; J trimming: 7 bases; junction bases outside the gene matches: 14. CDR1 is MNHEY and CDR2 is SMNVEV in the germline V gene (reference sequence). As DNA, the CDR3 is TGTGCCAGTTTCCCAACGGGAGGGGGCAGTGGCTACACCTTC. Amino acids: CASFPTGGGSGYTF.

The gene calls are TRBV19 and TRBJ1-4, with 11 nucleotides matching TRBD1. Germline values: CDR1 LNHDA, CDR2 SQIVND (reference sequence). Unmatched junction bases numbered 4, after V lost 6 bases and J lost 7 bases. This CDR3 spans 14 amino acids. The CDR3 here is CASSSDRGREKLFF. The CDR3 DNA is TGTGCCAGTAGCTCGGACAGGGGGCGTGAAAAACTGTTTTTT.

The chain couples TRBV28 to TRBJ2-7; TRBD1 agrees at 7 bases. Germline V gene lookup returns CDR1 MDHEN and CDR2 SYDVKM. The CDR3 totals 15 residues. Trimming removed 6 bases from V and 0 bases from J; junction bases left unmatched: 8. The CDR3 coding sequence is TGTGCCAGCAGAAACCACAGGGACAGCTCCTACGAGCAGTACTTC. Protein: CASRNHRDSSYEQYF.

The chain links TRBV2 to TRBJ2-7; 11 bases align to TRBD2. Germline CDR1 and CDR2: SNHLY and FYNNEI. Unmatched junction bases numbered 7, after V lost 6 bases and J lost 3 bases. The length of the CDR3 is 15 residues. The CDR3 region has the DNA TGTGCCAGCAGGGGGGGACTAGCGGAAATCTACGAGCAGTACTTC. Its translation is CASRGGLAEIYEQYF. The full variable domain, in which reference TRBV2 and TRBJ2-7 provide the parts outside the CDR3, is EPEVTQTPSHQVTQMGQEVILRCVPISNHLYFYWYRQILGQKVEFLVSFYNNEISEKSEIFDDQFSVERPDGSNFTLKIRSTKLEDSAMYFCASRGGLAEIYEQYFGPGTRLTVT.

This clone occurred a few times. The rearrangement links TRBV28 to TRBJ1-5, with 11 bases lining up with TRBD1. Germline CDR1 reads MDHEN; CDR2 reads SYDVKM. V shed 3 bases, J shed 7 bases, and the junction held 2 bases outside the gene matches. CDR3 size: 14 residues. The CDR3 protein is CASSFGTGGQPQHF. The CDR3 DNA follows: TGTGCCAGCAGTTTCGGGACAGGGGGACAGCCCCAGCATTTT. Looking up the rest from reference TRBV28 and TRBJ1-5 gives the full variable domain: DVKVTQSSRYLVKRTGEKVFLECVQDMDHENMFWYRQDPGLGLRLIYFSYDVKMKEKGDIPEGYSVSREKKERFSLILESASTNQTSMYLCASSFGTGGQPQHFGDGTRLSIL.

This sequence joins TRBV27 and TRBJ1-2, with 8 bases matching TRBD1. From germline, CDR1 is MNHEY and CDR2 SMNVEV (reference sequence). The CDR3 extends over 14 amino acids. V lost 10 bases to trimming and J lost 4 bases; unmatched junction nucleotides: 11. As DNA, the CDR3 is TGTGCCACCCCACCCGGACAGGGTCGCTATGGCTACACCTTC. It specifies CATPPGQGRYGYTF.

This chain joins TRBV2 and TRBJ1-2; TRBD1 might be the D (6 bases). From germline, CDR1 is SNHLY and CDR2 FYNNEI. The CDR3 totals 14 residues. With 3 bases removed from V and 3 bases from J, the gap between germline ends came to 11 bases. The CDR3 reads CASSDLGADYGYTF. The CDR3 bases are TGTGCCAGCAGTGATCTGGGGGCGGACTATGGCTACACCTTC.